The 30 T cell receptor beta chains below were found in one sample sequenced in a study of shared clonotypes between healthy human individuals (dated by TCRdb to the early 2020s). The method was the immunoSEQ multiplex PCR assay. This is the immuneACCESS table as TCRdb keeps it, with only in-frame sequences that have V and J called. A part of the clones is gone; compared with another copy, unresolved V genes explain less than half, and the rest is unexplained. The sample has 2,500,000 or so clones on record, 80% to 95% of them singletons. Approximately 0.37% of the sample lies in the top ten. The sequencing input was naive CD4+ T cells from PBMCs. Sample cell subset or site, as interpreted from the label and publication: CD45RA+ positively selected. These TCRs come from a man aged 18 to 30 in good health. Some clones in this sample may be carry-over from other donors' samples.

The chain carries TRBV7-9 and TRBJ2-1; tentative D call: TRBD1 (6 bases). The CDR3 contains 14 residues. V lost 4 bases, J lost 9 bases, and 16 bases lay in between. Germline CDR1 is SEHNR and CDR2 is FQNEAQ (reference sequence). Here the CDR3 DNA reads TGTGCCAGCAGCTATAACAGGGAAATTGGTGAGCAGTTCTTC. Translating gives CASSYNREIGEQFF.

V usage is TRBV12-2 and J usage is TRBJ1-4; TRBD1, the D gene given by the table, was not confirmed from the DNA. TRBV12-2 is a pseudogene. The CDR3 is 11 residues long. CDR3 region: CASRQFEKLFF. CDR3 nucleotides: TGTGCAAGTCGCCAGTTCGAAAAACTGTTTTTT.

V is TRBV6-1 and J is TRBJ2-3; no clear D gene. The CDR3 runs 13 residues. The germline V and J ends were trimmed by 2 bases and 3 bases, with 6 bases remaining between them. CDR1 is MNHNS, CDR2 SASEGT, per germline. The CDR3: CASSEPATDTQYF. CDR3 DNA sequence: TGTGCCAGCAGTGAACCAGCTACAGATACGCAGTATTTT.

V gene TRBV30 combines with J gene TRBJ2-2; no clear D gene. The CDR3 loop spans 13 amino acids. Trimming removed 3 bases at V and 3 bases at J, with 8 bases between. Looked up from germline, CDR1 is GTSNPN and CDR2 is SVGIG (reference sequence). CDR3 nucleotide sequence: TGTGCCTGGAGCCCTCTAGACACCGGGGAGCTGTTTTTT. This encodes CAWSPLDTGELFF.

The chain combines TRBV4-2 with TRBJ1-5; the D is unclear. This CDR3 comprises 14 residues. The germline V and J ends were trimmed by 0 bases and 6 bases, with 9 bases remaining between them. Germline V gene sequence: CDR1 LGHNA, CDR2 YNFKEQ. The CDR3 DNA follows: TGTGCCAGCAGCCAAGATAGGGTTTTTCAGCCCCAGCATTTT. Translated: CASSQDRVFQPQHF.

The chain carries TRBV5-4 and TRBJ2-7; D is perhaps TRBD2 (6 bases). The V gene's germline CDR1 is SGHNT and CDR2 YYREEE (reference sequence). The CDR3 loop spans 15 amino acids. V lost 4 bases, J lost 2 bases, and 16 bases lay in between. This CDR3 is CASSQAGRWTYEQYF. CDR3 in DNA: TGTGCCAGCAGCCAAGCGGGCAGATGGACCTACGAGCAGTACTTC.

The chain combines TRBV7-2 with TRBJ1-4; TRBD1 agrees at 7 bases. CDR3 length: 12 residues. Germline V gene sequence: CDR1 SGHTA, CDR2 FQGNSA. The J segment lost 13 bases and the V segment lost 3 bases, leaving 5 bases of the junction unmatched. The CDR3 spells CASSLDTGVLFF. In DNA form, the CDR3 reads TGTGCCAGCAGCTTGGACACAGGGGTACTGTTTTTT.

The chain combines TRBV30 with TRBJ2-1; no firm D call. This CDR3 spans 12 amino acids. Between the trimmed V and J ends, which lost 2 bases and 6 bases, there was a span of 8 bases. Germline CDR1 reads GTSNPN; CDR2 reads SVGIG (reference sequence). DNA of the CDR3: TGTGCCTGGAGTTTCCGGGCCAATGAGCAGTTCTTC. This gives the protein CAWSFRANEQFF. Combining the CDR3 with reference TRBV30 and TRBJ2-1 gives the whole variable domain SQTIHQWPATLVQPVGSPLSLECTVEGTSNPNLYWYRQAAGRGLQLLFYSVGIGQISSEVPQNLSASRPQDRQFILSSKKLLLSDSGFYLCAWSFRANEQFFGPGTRLTVL.

The V call is TRBV6-1, the J call TRBJ1-3; D is unclear. This CDR3 is built from 16 residues. Trimming took off 0 bases at V and 0 bases at J, with 9 bases between the two ends. The germline CDR1 and CDR2 sequences are MNHNS and SASEGT. DNA of the CDR3: TGTGCCAGCAGTGAAGCTTCACCAAACTCTGGAAACACCATATATTTT. Its protein is CASSEASPNSGNTIYF.

J is TRBJ2-5 and V is TRBV7-2; the D is unclear. The CDR3 is made up of 14 amino acids. V shed 5 bases and J shed 5 bases, with 15 bases lying between them. The germline V gene encodes CDR1 SGHTA and CDR2 FQGNSA. CDR3 bases: TGTGCCAGCAGCCCCCGCGTGGGCTGGGAGACCCAGTACTTC. It yields the protein CASSPRVGWETQYF. The variable domain in full, with the rest retrieved from reference TRBV7-2 and TRBJ2-5, is GAGVSQSPSNKVTEKGKDVELRCDPISGHTALYWYRQSLGQGLEFLIYFQGNSAPDKSGLPSDRFSAERTGGSVSTLTIQRTQQEDSAVYLCASSPRVGWETQYFGPGTRLLVL.

The chain has TRBV6-1 and TRBJ2-3; no clear D gene. V was clipped by 4 bases and J by 0 bases, with 5 bases between them. The germline V gene encodes CDR1 MNHNS and CDR2 SASEGT. This CDR3 has 13 amino acids. The CDR3 sequence is CASSAGSTDTQYF. The CDR3 bases are TGTGCCAGCAGTGCCGGGAGCACAGATACGCAGTATTTT.

The chain recombines TRBV6-1 with TRBJ2-7, with 12 positions matching TRBD2. The germline V gene encodes CDR1 MNHNS and CDR2 SASEGT. After removal of 6 bases from V and 2 bases from J, the junction contained 2 bases not matched to a gene. This CDR3 spans 14 amino acids. Here the CDR3 DNA reads TGTGCCAGCAGGACTAGCGGGGGCACCTACGAGCAGTACTTC. Its translation is CASRTSGGTYEQYF.

This rearrangement joins TRBV4-1 to TRBJ2-1; no clear D gene. The CDR3 extends over 14 amino acids. Trimming stripped 3 bases from V and 1 base from J, with 7 bases between. Germline V gene sequence: CDR1 MGHRA, CDR2 YSYEKL. CDR3 nucleotide sequence: TGCGCCAGCAGCCAGCTAGGTTCCTACAATGAGCAGTTCTTC. Protein: CASSQLGSYNEQFF.

In this sample, this clone turned up once. The chain employs TRBV28 and TRBJ1-2, with D perhaps matching TRBD1 (6 bases). CDR1 and CDR2 from the germline V gene are MDHEN and SYDVKM. Trimming left V 4 bases short and J 7 bases short, with 16 bases between. This CDR3 spans 14 amino acids. As DNA, the CDR3 is TGTGCCAGCAGTTCCCCGGGACATAAGGGTGGCTACACCTTC. It is translated as CASSSPGHKGGYTF.

This chain connects TRBV29-1 to TRBJ2-3; D ambiguous. CDR3 size: 16 residues. V was shortened by 4 bases and J by 0 bases, with 17 bases between the two germline ends. Germline CDR1 reads SQVTM; CDR2 reads ANQGSEA. CDR3 sequence: CSVGSIYASSTDTQYF. The CDR3 nucleotides are TGCAGCGTTGGTAGTATTTACGCAAGTAGCACAGATACGCAGTATTTT.

The chain is built from TRBV6-5 and TRBJ1-2; D ambiguous. Looked up from germline, CDR1 is MNHEY and CDR2 is SVGAGI. V was pared by 6 bases and J by 8 bases, with 16 bases between. CDR3 size: 13 residues. The CDR3 here is CASRRGYPNGYTF. CDR3 nucleotide sequence: TGTGCCAGCAGGCGAGGGTATCCAAACGGCTACACCTTC.

The rearrangement links TRBV29-1 to TRBJ2-2, with a possible D match to TRBD1 (6 bases). CDR1 is SQVTM and CDR2 is ANQGSEA in the germline V gene. The V end lost 7 bases, the J end lost 4 bases, and 19 bases lay between the germline ends. The CDR3 is made up of 15 amino acids. The DNA of the CDR3 is TGCAGCGCTTCAGGGGCCCCCCTCGGCACCGGGGAGCTGTTTTTT. Translation: CSASGAPLGTGELFF.

CDR3 in amino acids: CASSLSADYNEQFF. The CDR3, as DNA: TGCGCCAGCAGCTTGTCAGCGGACTACAATGAGCAGTTCTTC. The V call is TRBV5-1, the J call TRBJ2-1, with D tentatively TRBD2 (5 bases). The CDR3 extends over 14 amino acids. CDR1 SGHRS and CDR2 YFSETQ come from the germline V gene. Trimming removed 1 base at V and 3 bases at J, with 8 bases between.

The chain links TRBV4-2 to TRBJ2-1; 14 bases match TRBD2. Trimming took 1 base from V and 8 from J; bases not matched to a gene: 13. Germline CDR1 LGHNA, CDR2 YNFKEQ. The CDR3 consists of 19 residues. The CDR3 region is CASSQAGTSGRMVVYEQFF. Written as DNA, the CDR3 is TGTGCCAGCAGCCAAGCCGGGACTAGCGGGAGAATGGTGGTTTATGAGCAGTTCTTC.

The chain uses TRBV30 and TRBJ1-2, with 7 nucleotides matching TRBD1. V shed 8 bases and J 5 bases; nucleotides not matched to a gene: 14. The germline gives CDR1 GTSNPN, CDR2 SVGIG (reference sequence). This CDR3 has 14 residues. Here the CDR3 reads CAGQDRSVGYGYTF. The CDR3 DNA reads as TGTGCCGGCCAGGACAGGTCTGTAGGGTATGGCTACACCTTC.

This rearrangement joins TRBV28 to TRBJ2-6, with 16 bases that match TRBD2. CDR1 and CDR2 (germline): MDHEN, SYDVKM. Trimming at V came to 8 bases and at J to 3 bases, leaving 10 bases not matched to a gene. The CDR3 runs 19 residues. This chain's CDR3 is CASGRPGLAGGYGANVLTF. The CDR3 coding sequence is TGTGCCAGCGGGAGACCGGGACTAGCGGGAGGGTATGGGGCCAACGTCCTGACTTTC.

The chain joins TRBV5-1 to TRBJ2-3, with D possibly matching TRBD2 (6 bases). Germline V gives CDR1 SGHRS, CDR2 YFSETQ. The V and J ends lost 5 bases and 2 bases respectively, with 12 bases between them. The CDR3 extends over 14 amino acids. Written as DNA, the CDR3 is TGCGCCAGCAGTTCCGGGGGTTTCACAGATACGCAGTATTTT. Its translation: CASSSGGFTDTQYF.

The rearrangement links TRBV7-9 to TRBJ1-5, with TRBD1 as a possible D gene (5 bases). CDR1 and CDR2 (germline): SEHNR, FQNEAQ (reference sequence). The CDR3 has 16 amino acids. Trimming shortened V by 5 bases and J by 2 bases, and 16 bases separated the two germline ends. This chain's CDR3 is CASSGTSGRGNQPQHF. In DNA, the CDR3 is TGTGCCAGCAGCGGGACCTCAGGGAGGGGCAATCAGCCCCAGCATTTT. The variable domain in full, completed from reference TRBV7-9 and TRBJ1-5, reads DTGVSQNPRHKITKRGQNVTFRCDPISEHNRLYWYRQTLGQGPEFLTYFQNEAQLEKSRLLSDRFSAERPKGSFSTLEIQRTEQGDSAMYLCASSGTSGRGNQPQHFGDGTRLSIL.

This chain links TRBV19 with TRBJ2-5; possible D gene TRBD2, 7 bases. The CDR3 extends over 14 amino acids. Per the germline V gene, CDR1 is LNHDA and CDR2 is SQIVND (reference sequence). The V end was cut by 9 bases, the J end by 5 bases, with 19 bases between. CDR3 coding DNA: TGTGCCAGCCACCCTAGGGGGGGCGCGGAGACCCAGTACTTC. As protein: CASHPRGGAETQYF.

This sequence joins TRBV5-1 and TRBJ1-3; D remains ambiguous. V was trimmed by 0 bases and J by 4 bases, leaving 14 bases between them. The CDR3 runs 16 residues. CDR1 is SGHRS, CDR2 YFSETQ, per germline. CDR3 residues: CASSLDGTAPGNTIYF. The DNA of the CDR3 is TGCGCCAGCAGCTTGGACGGTACAGCGCCAGGAAACACCATATATTTT.

The genes are TRBV18 and TRBJ2-3; 12 nucleotides agree with TRBD2. Germline V gives CDR1 KGHSH, CDR2 LQKENI. The V gene end was trimmed by 3 bases and the J gene end by 1 base; junction bases not matched to a gene: 8. The CDR3 sequence is 18 residues long. CDR3: CASSPVQTSGSGTDTQYF. Here the CDR3 DNA reads TGTGCCAGCTCACCGGTGCAGACTAGCGGGAGTGGCACAGATACGCAGTATTTT.

The rearrangement links TRBV11-2 to TRBJ1-1; 8 bases map to TRBD1. This CDR3 comprises 16 residues. The ends lost 2 bases at V and 1 base at J; junction bases unmatched: 6. Germline-derived CDR1 and CDR2 are SGHAT and FQNNGV. CDR3: CASSLSSGQGNTEAFF. Written as DNA, the CDR3 is TGTGCCAGCAGCTTAAGTTCCGGACAGGGGAACACTGAAGCTTTCTTT.

The J gene is TRBJ2-7, the V gene TRBV5-4; 12 positions match TRBD2. Germline CDR1 and CDR2: SGHNT and YYREEE (reference sequence). The CDR3 runs to 17 residues. After removal of 2 bases from V and 1 base from J, the junction contained 7 bases not matched to a gene. The DNA for the CDR3 is TGTGCCAGCAGCTTCGGGCTAGCGGGAGGGACGTCCTACGAGCAGTACTTC. Translation: CASSFGLAGGTSYEQYF.

Regarding this clone: Distinct nucleotide sequences in the sample also encode this CDR3. The rearrangement uses TRBV7-9 and TRBJ2-5, with D possibly matching TRBD1 (6 bases). V was shortened by 5 bases and J by 1 base, with 8 bases between the two germline ends. The CDR3 has 13 amino acids. CDR1 and CDR2 from the germline V gene are SEHNR and FQNEAQ (reference sequence). CDR3 sequence: CASSRTAQETQYF. In DNA form, the CDR3 reads TGTGCCAGCAGCCGGACAGCCCAAGAGACCCAGTACTTC.

V usage is TRBV7-3 and J usage is TRBJ2-3; 9 nucleotides match TRBD1. This CDR3 is 15 amino acids long. V was clipped by 4 bases and J by 4 bases; unmatched bases: 6. The germline V gene encodes CDR1 SGHTA and CDR2 FQGTGA. The CDR3 loop reads CASSSQGATADTQYF. The CDR3 DNA reads as TGTGCCAGCAGCTCACAGGGGGCGACGGCAGATACGCAGTATTTT. Filled out from reference TRBV7-3 and TRBJ2-3, the complete variable domain reads GAGVSQTPSNKVTEKGKYVELRCDPISGHTALYWYRQSLGQGPEFLIYFQGTGAADDSGLPNDRFFAVRPEGSVSTLKIQRTERGDSAVYLCASSSQGATADTQYFGPGTRLTVL.